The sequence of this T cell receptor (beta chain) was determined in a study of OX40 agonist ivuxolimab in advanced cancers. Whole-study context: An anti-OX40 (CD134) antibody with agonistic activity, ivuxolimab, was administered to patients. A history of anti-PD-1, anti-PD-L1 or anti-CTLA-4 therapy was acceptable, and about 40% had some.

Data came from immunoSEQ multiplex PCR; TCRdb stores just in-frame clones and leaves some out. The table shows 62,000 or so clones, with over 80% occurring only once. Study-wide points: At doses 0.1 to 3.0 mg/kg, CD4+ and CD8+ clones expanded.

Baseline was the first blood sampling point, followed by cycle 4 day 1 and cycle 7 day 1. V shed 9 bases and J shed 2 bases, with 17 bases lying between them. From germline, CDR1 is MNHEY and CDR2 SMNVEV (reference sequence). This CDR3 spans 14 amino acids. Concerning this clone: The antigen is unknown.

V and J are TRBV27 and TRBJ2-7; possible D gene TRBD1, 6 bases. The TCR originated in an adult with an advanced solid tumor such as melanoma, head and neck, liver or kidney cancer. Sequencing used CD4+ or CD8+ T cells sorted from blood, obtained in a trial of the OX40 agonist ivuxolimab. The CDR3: CASPGTNPAYEQYF. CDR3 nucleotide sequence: TGTGCCAGTCCGGGGACAAATCCCGCCTACGAGCAGTACTTC.